This T cell receptor (beta chain) was identified during a study of T cells in Graves' hyperthyroidism and ophthalmopathy (dated by TCRdb to between 2019 and 2020). With respect to the entire study: A discovery cohort of about 96 patients, about 40 with Graves' ophthalmopathy and about 58 with stable Graves' hyperthyroidism, was used to find distinguishing TCR V-J signatures. Whether ophthalmopathy could be predicted prospectively was tested in an independent validation cohort made up of approximately 19 hyperthyroidism patients plus 17 patients who later progressed to ophthalmopathy. The roughly 90 discovery patients were divided at random into training and test sets in a 7:3 ratio. In roughly six Graves' hyperthyroidism patients, the study also compared T-cell repertoires from thyroid tissue with T-cell repertoires from blood. Following sampling, methimazole starting at 30 mg daily was given to hyperthyroidism patients, and high-dose intravenous methylprednisolone was given to ophthalmopathy patients. According to the paper, TCR Vbeta CDR3 sequencing was carried out on some 140 peripheral blood samples, which came from approximately 41 ophthalmopathy, fewer than 80 hyperthyroidism and roughly 17 progressor patients. Points the paper makes about the study in general: No statistical method was used to set the sample size in advance, and investigators knew the group allocation. In validation, the model predicted progression to ophthalmopathy a median of approximately 6.3 months before onset, with roughly 70% sensitivity and about 75% specificity. Ophthalmopathy was separated from stable hyperthyroidism by a 13 V-J signature model, with approximately 86% sensitivity and around 81% specificity obtained in cross-validation and 80%/75% obtained in testing. Blood samples also contained most of the expanded thyroid clonotypes (frequency above 0.001), which suggests that blood repertoires may reflect thyroid immune responses.

The germline V gene (reference sequence) sets CDR1 to DFQATT and CDR2 to SNEGSKA. Spanning cysteine to phenylalanine, the CDR3 consists of 14 amino acids. The sequence is cut down to CDR3 DNA, 42 bases in frame from base 1. Relative to germline, V is 6 bases shorter and J is 3 bases shorter, with 17 bases between their ends. Note on this clonotype: Its antigen is currently not known. No base qualities exist here, and no much larger clone lies one base off it.

The TCR beta CDR3 regions were amplified from the RNA transcripts. The TCR CDR3 was subjected to a first round of RT-PCR using the HTBI primer set and the Qiagen OneStep RT-PCR kit. The libraries were constructed in a second round of multiplex PCR and then size-selected and purified. Sequencing of the libraries was done on an Illumina HiSeq2000 using paired-end 100 bp reads. Concerning the study's data processing: SOAPnuke was used to process the raw data, with reads discarded if the reads contained adapters or uncalled bases, had a mean Phred below 15, or lacked an exact constant-primer or identifier match. High-quality paired reads were merged with COPE v1.2.5, and unique nucleotide sequences were defined as clonotypes. MiTCR v1.1 was used to align the clonotypes against IMGT TRBV, TRBD and TRBJ reference segments. The analysis was restricted to V-J combinations with a frequency above 0.0001, which together covered about 99% of the repertoires. The TCS score was defined as F50 (clonal expansion) divided by E x V (chaos), with BLOSUM62-based TCRdist calculated between CDR3 peptides within each V-J. Welch's t-statistics and random forest reduced 500 to 650 V-J features to roughly 13, which were used in a naive Bayes classifier (R e1071). The Morisita-Horn index was used to measure how similar the thyroid and blood repertoires were. Using fastp trimming at Q25 and MiXCR clonotype assembly, TCRdb reanalyzed the public sequencing data and kept in-frame beta chains. All rows with the same CDR3 protein become a single entry with the most common DNA and genes. These V and J calls originate from TCRdb's pipeline instead of the authors' own analysis. For this sample there are a few hundred thousand distinct CDR3 sequences; more than 45% appear just once. The ten top clones hold 7.5% to 8.5% of the sample.

Stable Graves' hyperthyroidism was defined as no progression to ophthalmopathy during 18 months of follow-up. Hyperthyroidism patients were aged 18 to 65 years and newly diagnosed, with disease duration of less than 2 months. Patients with uncontrolled infections, other autoimmune diseases, pregnancy or lactation were excluded. Diagnoses were based on clinical symptoms, serum thyroxine and TRAb, thyroid ultrasound and orbital computed tomography. Trizol reagent was used to extract total RNA, and RNA quality was then checked on an Agilent 2100 Bioanalyzer. The clonotype comes from a woman between 18 and 30 years old with Graves' hyperthyroidism. The chain employs TRBV20-1 and TRBJ1-1; the D region possibly corresponds to TRBD1 (5 bases align). The sample taken for sequencing was peripheral blood or thyroid tissue (not recorded which). The CDR3 is CSASNRRQDTEAFF. The sequenced DNA: TGCAGTGCCAGCAACAGGAGGCAAGACACTGAAGCTTTCTTT.